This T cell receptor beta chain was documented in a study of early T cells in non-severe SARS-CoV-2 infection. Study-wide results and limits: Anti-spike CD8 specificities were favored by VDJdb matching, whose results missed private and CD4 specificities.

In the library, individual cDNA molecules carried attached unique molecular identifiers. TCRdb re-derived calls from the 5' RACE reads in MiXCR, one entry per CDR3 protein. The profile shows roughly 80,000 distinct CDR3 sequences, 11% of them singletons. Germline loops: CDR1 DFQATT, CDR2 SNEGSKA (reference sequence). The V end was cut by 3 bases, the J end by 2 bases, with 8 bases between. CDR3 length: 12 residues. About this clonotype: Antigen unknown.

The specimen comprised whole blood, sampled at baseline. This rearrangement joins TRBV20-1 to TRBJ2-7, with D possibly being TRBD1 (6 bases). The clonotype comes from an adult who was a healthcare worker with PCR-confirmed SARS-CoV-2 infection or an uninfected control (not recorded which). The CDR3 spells CSARKGAYEQYF. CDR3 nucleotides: TGCAGTGCTAGGAAGGGGGCCTACGAGCAGTACTTC.